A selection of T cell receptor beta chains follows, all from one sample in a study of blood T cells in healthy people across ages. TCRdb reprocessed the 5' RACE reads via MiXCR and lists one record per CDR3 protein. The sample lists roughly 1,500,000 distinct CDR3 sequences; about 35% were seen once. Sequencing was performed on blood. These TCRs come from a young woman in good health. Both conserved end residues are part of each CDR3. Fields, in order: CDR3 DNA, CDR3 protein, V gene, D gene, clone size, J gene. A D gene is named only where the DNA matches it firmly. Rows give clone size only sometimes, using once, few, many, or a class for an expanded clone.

cdr3_nt: TGTGCCATCGGGGAGGGACCGTTACAGTATTTT
cdr3_aa: CAIGEGPLQYF
v_call: TRBV10-3
d_call: TRBD2
clone_size: many
j_call: TRBJ2-3

cdr3_nt: TGCAGCGTTACCCGGACACCGACCTACAATGAGCAGTTCTTC
cdr3_aa: CSVTRTPTYNEQFF
v_call: TRBV29-1
d_call: .
clone_size: .
j_call: TRBJ2-1

cdr3_nt: TGCAGTGCTCAACTCGGACAGGGGAATTCACCCCTCCACTTT
cdr3_aa: CSAQLGQGNSPLHF
v_call: TRBV20-1
d_call: TRBD1
clone_size: few
j_call: TRBJ1-6

cdr3_nt: TGTGCCAGCAGTTTCCAGGGGCGGAATGGCTACACCTTC
cdr3_aa: CASSFQGRNGYTF
v_call: TRBV12-3/TRBV12-4
d_call: .
clone_size: few
j_call: TRBJ1-2

cdr3_nt: TGTGCCAGCAGTTTCTGGCAGGATAGCAATCAGCCCCAGCATTTT
cdr3_aa: CASSFWQDSNQPQHF
v_call: TRBV28
d_call: .
clone_size: few
j_call: TRBJ1-5

cdr3_nt: TGTGCCAGCAGCCCGCGGATCTCAGGGAACACCGGGGAGCTGTTTTTT
cdr3_aa: CASSPRISGNTGELFF
v_call: TRBV7-3
d_call: .
clone_size: few
j_call: TRBJ2-2

cdr3_nt: TGCGCCAGCAGCTCTGACGCCAATGAGCAGTTCTTC
cdr3_aa: CASSSDANEQFF
v_call: TRBV5-1
d_call: .
clone_size: .
j_call: TRBJ2-1

cdr3_nt: TGTGCCAGCAGCCAAGGGGTGGTCAGGACAGCTGGGGCCAACGTCCTGACTTTC
cdr3_aa: CASSQGVVRTAGANVLTF
v_call: TRBV14
d_call: .
clone_size: .
j_call: TRBJ2-6

cdr3_nt: TGTGCCAGCAGAGGCGCCGAGAGCTCTGGGGCCAACGTCCTGACTTTC
cdr3_aa: CASRGAESSGANVLTF
v_call: TRBV14
d_call: .
clone_size: .
j_call: TRBJ2-6

cdr3_nt: TGCAGTGCTAGAGATCGACAGGGTCAATCCTACGAGCAGTACTTC
cdr3_aa: CSARDRQGQSYEQYF
v_call: TRBV20-1
d_call: TRBD1
clone_size: .
j_call: TRBJ2-7

cdr3_nt: TGTGCCAGCAGTTCGGAGCGGGGGACTAGCACAGATACGCAGTATTTT
cdr3_aa: CASSSERGTSTDTQYF
v_call: TRBV12-3/TRBV12-4
d_call: TRBD2
clone_size: .
j_call: TRBJ2-3

cdr3_nt: TGTGCCAGCAGCTTAGGTTCGACAGAAACCTACGAGCAGTACTTC
cdr3_aa: CASSLGSTETYEQYF
v_call: TRBV5-6
d_call: .
clone_size: few
j_call: TRBJ2-7

cdr3_nt: TGTGCCAGCAGCCTCAGAGAGTTGGGGCTGCGCACAGATACGCAGTATTTT
cdr3_aa: CASSLRELGLRTDTQYF
v_call: TRBV4-2
d_call: .
clone_size: few
j_call: TRBJ2-3

cdr3_nt: TGTGCCATCCCCGGACAGGGTCCCTACGAGCAGTACTTC
cdr3_aa: CAIPGQGPYEQYF
v_call: TRBV10-3
d_call: TRBD1
clone_size: .
j_call: TRBJ2-7

cdr3_nt: TGTGCCAGCAGTTTAACGCGGCGGGATGTGAATGAGCAGTTCTTC
cdr3_aa: CASSLTRRDVNEQFF
v_call: TRBV12-3/TRBV12-4
d_call: .
clone_size: .
j_call: TRBJ2-1

cdr3_nt: TGTGCCAGCAGTTACCCCAGGCAGAGCTCCTACGAGCAGTACTTC
cdr3_aa: CASSYPRQSSYEQYF
v_call: TRBV6-2/TRBV6-3
d_call: .
clone_size: many
j_call: TRBJ2-7

cdr3_nt: TGTGCCTGGACCCCGGGACAGCAGAACACTGAAGCTTTCTTT
cdr3_aa: CAWTPGQQNTEAFF
v_call: TRBV30
d_call: TRBD1
clone_size: .
j_call: TRBJ1-1

cdr3_nt: TGCGCCAGCAGCTTGATTCTGGGGGGGGGCCATGAGCAGTTCTTC
cdr3_aa: CASSLILGGGHEQFF
v_call: TRBV5-1
d_call: .
clone_size: few
j_call: TRBJ2-1

cdr3_nt: TGTGCCTGGAGGAGGCAAGGCTACGAGCAGTACTTC
cdr3_aa: CAWRRQGYEQYF
v_call: TRBV30
d_call: .
clone_size: few
j_call: TRBJ2-7

cdr3_nt: TGCAGTGCTCGCTTGGGGGATCCCTACGAGCAGTACTTC
cdr3_aa: CSARLGDPYEQYF
v_call: TRBV20-1
d_call: .
clone_size: .
j_call: TRBJ2-7

cdr3_nt: TGTGCCAGCAGTTACGGGGCGGCAGCGAACACCGGGGAGCTGTTTTTT
cdr3_aa: CASSYGAAANTGELFF
v_call: TRBV6-6
d_call: .
clone_size: .
j_call: TRBJ2-2

cdr3_nt: TGCAGTGCTAGTCCTAGCGCCGCCTACAATGAGCAGTTCTTC
cdr3_aa: CSASPSAAYNEQFF
v_call: TRBV20-1
d_call: .
clone_size: few
j_call: TRBJ2-1

cdr3_nt: TGTGCCACCAGTGACCCCACGGGACTAGCGGGAGTTACCTACAATGAGCAGTTCTTC
cdr3_aa: CATSDPTGLAGVTYNEQFF
v_call: TRBV24-1
d_call: TRBD2
clone_size: .
j_call: TRBJ2-1

cdr3_nt: TGTGCCTGGAGTCCACCGGACTTATATCAGCCCCAGCATTTT
cdr3_aa: CAWSPPDLYQPQHF
v_call: TRBV30
d_call: .
clone_size: .
j_call: TRBJ1-5

cdr3_nt: TGTGCCAGCAGCTTAGCCGGAGGGTACGCCTATGGCTACACCTTC
cdr3_aa: CASSLAGGYAYGYTF
v_call: TRBV7-8
d_call: .
clone_size: once
j_call: TRBJ1-2

cdr3_nt: TGTGCCAGCAGCACGGGACCGGAGGGGGAGCAGTACTTC
cdr3_aa: CASSTGPEGEQYF
v_call: TRBV7-2
d_call: .
clone_size: .
j_call: TRBJ2-7

cdr3_nt: TGTGCCAGCAGTTGGACACCCTCTAATCAGCCCCAGCATTTT
cdr3_aa: CASSWTPSNQPQHF
v_call: TRBV6-5
d_call: .
clone_size: .
j_call: TRBJ1-5

cdr3_nt: TGTGCCAGCAGCCAAGACCTAGGGACTAGCGGGGTATACAATGAGCAGTTCTTC
cdr3_aa: CASSQDLGTSGVYNEQFF
v_call: TRBV4-2
d_call: TRBD2
clone_size: few
j_call: TRBJ2-1

cdr3_nt: TGCAGCGCCCGGGAGGGCGAGGACTACGAGCAGTACTTC
cdr3_aa: CSAREGEDYEQYF
v_call: TRBV29-1
d_call: TRBD2
clone_size: few
j_call: TRBJ2-7

cdr3_nt: TGTGCCAGCATGGACAGGGGAACCTACGAGCAGTACTTC
cdr3_aa: CASMDRGTYEQYF
v_call: TRBV2
d_call: TRBD1
clone_size: .
j_call: TRBJ2-7

cdr3_nt: TGCGCCAGCAGCCGGGGACAGCTTTCTGGAGACGAGCAGTACTTC
cdr3_aa: CASSRGQLSGDEQYF
v_call: TRBV5-1
d_call: TRBD1
clone_size: .
j_call: TRBJ2-7

cdr3_nt: TGTGCCAGCAGTCTTACTAGCGGTTCCTCCTACAATGAGCAGTTCTTC
cdr3_aa: CASSLTSGSSYNEQFF
v_call: TRBV5-1
d_call: TRBD2
clone_size: many
j_call: TRBJ2-1

cdr3_nt: TGCAGTGCAACCCGGGGTCCCTCCTACAATGAGCAGTTCTTC
cdr3_aa: CSATRGPSYNEQFF
v_call: TRBV20-1
d_call: .
clone_size: .
j_call: TRBJ2-1

cdr3_nt: TGTGCCTGGAGTTCCGGGGGCAATGAGCAGTTCTTC
cdr3_aa: CAWSSGGNEQFF
v_call: TRBV30
d_call: .
clone_size: .
j_call: TRBJ2-1

cdr3_nt: TGTGCCAGCAGGAATAGACCGGGACTGCACTACAATGAGCAGTTCTTC
cdr3_aa: CASRNRPGLHYNEQFF
v_call: TRBV11-1
d_call: .
clone_size: many
j_call: TRBJ2-1

cdr3_nt: TGCGCCAGCACCCCCCTAGGTAGCGGGGGGGTGGAGACCCAGTACTTC
cdr3_aa: CASTPLGSGGVETQYF
v_call: TRBV5-1
d_call: TRBD2
clone_size: .
j_call: TRBJ2-5

cdr3_nt: TGCGCCAGCAGCTGGAACGTAGCGGGGTCACAAGAGACCCAGTACTTC
cdr3_aa: CASSWNVAGSQETQYF
v_call: TRBV5-1
d_call: TRBD2
clone_size: .
j_call: TRBJ2-5

cdr3_nt: TGTGCCAGCAGTGAACTCTCCGGGGACACTGAAGCTTTCTTT
cdr3_aa: CASSELSGDTEAFF
v_call: TRBV6-1
d_call: .
clone_size: .
j_call: TRBJ1-1

cdr3_nt: TGTGCCAGCAGCTTAGGGGGTGGGGGGCCTAGCACAGATACGCAGTATTTT
cdr3_aa: CASSLGGGGPSTDTQYF
v_call: TRBV11-2
d_call: .
clone_size: .
j_call: TRBJ2-3

cdr3_nt: TGCGCCAGCCGGGGTCGGGGGGCGGAGACCCAGTACTTC
cdr3_aa: CASRGRGAETQYF
v_call: TRBV4-1
d_call: .
clone_size: once
j_call: TRBJ2-5

cdr3_nt: TGTGCCAGCACCCAGACTAGCGGAAACACCGGGGAGCTGTTTTTT
cdr3_aa: CASTQTSGNTGELFF
v_call: TRBV12-3/TRBV12-4
d_call: TRBD2
clone_size: few
j_call: TRBJ2-2

cdr3_nt: TGCGCCAGCAGCCCGGCGGGACAGGCCGGTAGGGCCCTCCACTTT
cdr3_aa: CASSPAGQAGRALHF
v_call: TRBV4-1
d_call: TRBD1
clone_size: few
j_call: TRBJ1-6

cdr3_nt: TGTGCCTGGAGCGAACCGGGACAGAGGATCACTGAAGCTTTCTTT
cdr3_aa: CAWSEPGQRITEAFF
v_call: TRBV30
d_call: TRBD1
clone_size: .
j_call: TRBJ1-1

cdr3_nt: TGTGCCAGTTCGCCGGGACGGTACACAGATACGCAGTATTTT
cdr3_aa: CASSPGRYTDTQYF
v_call: TRBV27
d_call: .
clone_size: few
j_call: TRBJ2-3

cdr3_nt: TGCAGTGCTAGCGAACCCATAGCGGGAGGGGGCACAGATACGCAGTATTTT
cdr3_aa: CSASEPIAGGGTDTQYF
v_call: TRBV20-1
d_call: TRBD2
clone_size: few
j_call: TRBJ2-3

cdr3_nt: TGTGCCAGCAGCCAAGGCGGGGGAGCCGATACGCAGTATTTT
cdr3_aa: CASSQGGGADTQYF
v_call: TRBV3-1
d_call: TRBD2
clone_size: few
j_call: TRBJ2-3

cdr3_nt: TGTGCCAGCAGTTATCTTCCGGACAGGGGGTTCTCCTACGAGCAGTACTTC
cdr3_aa: CASSYLPDRGFSYEQYF
v_call: TRBV6-2/TRBV6-3
d_call: TRBD1
clone_size: .
j_call: TRBJ2-7

cdr3_nt: TGTGCCAGCATTTCCGAAGGTTATCCCGAGCAGTTCTTC
cdr3_aa: CASISEGYPEQFF
v_call: TRBV13
d_call: .
clone_size: few
j_call: TRBJ2-1

cdr3_nt: TGTGCCAGCAGCTTAGGCCGAAGGGGGAGCGGATACGAGCAGTACTTC
cdr3_aa: CASSLGRRGSGYEQYF
v_call: TRBV13
d_call: .
clone_size: .
j_call: TRBJ2-7

cdr3_nt: TGCAGCGTTGGAGGGACGACCCTCCCGCTGAATGAGCAGTTCTTC
cdr3_aa: CSVGGTTLPLNEQFF
v_call: TRBV29-1
d_call: .
clone_size: many
j_call: TRBJ2-1

cdr3_nt: TGTGCCAGCCAGGGACAATCTAACACTGAAGCTTTCTTT
cdr3_aa: CASQGQSNTEAFF
v_call: TRBV5-6
d_call: .
clone_size: .
j_call: TRBJ1-1

cdr3_nt: TGTGCCAGCAGCCCAGAGGGAGGGGGGCTGTCCCCAGATACGCAGTATTTT
cdr3_aa: CASSPEGGGLSPDTQYF
v_call: TRBV7-8
d_call: .
clone_size: few
j_call: TRBJ2-3

cdr3_nt: TGTGCCAGCAGTTTTGGGGGCGTCCTGACTTTC
cdr3_aa: CASSFGGVLTF
v_call: TRBV28
d_call: .
clone_size: .
j_call: TRBJ2-6

cdr3_nt: TGTGCCAGCAGTAGGGTGCGGGGGCGCGTTGAGACCCAGTACTTC
cdr3_aa: CASSRVRGRVETQYF
v_call: TRBV28
d_call: .
clone_size: .
j_call: TRBJ2-5

cdr3_nt: TGCGCCAGCAGCCAAGATCTTCGGACAGTTACCTACGAGCAGTACTTC
cdr3_aa: CASSQDLRTVTYEQYF
v_call: TRBV4-3
d_call: .
clone_size: once
j_call: TRBJ2-7

cdr3_nt: TGCAGTGCTAGTAGGCGGAGCATAGGGGCAGATACGCAGTATTTT
cdr3_aa: CSASRRSIGADTQYF
v_call: TRBV20-1
d_call: .
clone_size: .
j_call: TRBJ2-3

cdr3_nt: TGTGCCTGGAGTGAAGGGGGAGGTGGCTATGGCTACACCTTC
cdr3_aa: CAWSEGGGGYGYTF
v_call: TRBV30
d_call: .
clone_size: .
j_call: TRBJ1-2

cdr3_nt: TGTGCCAGCAGCTTACAAACTCCCGAGCAGTACTTC
cdr3_aa: CASSLQTPEQYF
v_call: TRBV7-9
d_call: .
clone_size: few
j_call: TRBJ2-7